Below, 16 T cell receptor beta chains from the same sample are listed, as sequenced in a study of a mutant IDH1 vaccine in newly diagnosed glioma. Produced via immunoSEQ multiplex PCR; TCRdb's table is partial and in-frame only. Here the sample spans about 15,000 clones, 80% to 90% being singletons. Time point noted: baseline, week 1 (first vaccination visit). Treatment specified: pre-vaccination baseline after standard-of-care therapy. This material consisted of PBMCs, taken from a glioma patient treated with radiotherapy, temozolomide or both. The receptor set was obtained from a middle-aged woman with glioma. Some clones in this sample may be carry-over from other donors' samples.

This clone has only a few counts. The gene calls are TRBV30 and TRBJ2-7; D is perhaps TRBD1 (5 bases). Germline values: CDR1 GTSNPN, CDR2 SVGIG (reference sequence). V lost 6 bases to trimming and J lost 0 bases, with 9 bases between them. This CDR3 has 12 amino acids. The CDR3 DNA reads as TGTGCCTGCAGACAGAACTCCTACGAGCAGTACTTC. Residues: CACRQNSYEQYF.

This clone has more than one count but fewer than ten. This chain joins TRBV5-1 and TRBJ1-1; 9 bases fit TRBD1. V dropped 6 bases and J dropped 8; count of bases not matched to a gene: 8. Per germline, CDR1 SGHRS and CDR2 YFSETQ. The CDR3 runs to 13 residues. CDR3 DNA sequence: TGCGCCAGCAAATTCACACAGGGGGCGGAAGCTTTCTTT. Its translation is CASKFTQGAEAFF.

CDR3 in DNA: TGTGCCAGCACCAAACGGTTCCCAGCCCGCGAGACCCAGTACTTC. It codes for CASTKRFPARETQYF. The chain recombines TRBV6-5 with TRBJ2-5; D not certain. Germline values: CDR1 MNHEY, CDR2 SVGAGI. V was shortened by 7 bases and J by 5 bases, with 20 bases between the two germline ends. The CDR3 is made up of 15 amino acids.

The sample holds a few counts of this clone. The chain is built from TRBV10-1 and TRBJ1-1, with a weak D call TRBD1 (5 bases). Looked up from germline, CDR1 is WNHNN and CDR2 is SYGVQD (reference sequence). Trimming took off 8 bases at V and 1 base at J, with 11 bases between the two ends. This CDR3 contains 13 residues. In DNA, the CDR3 is TGCGCCAGCCGCACAGGAACGAACACTGAAGCTTTCTTT. It specifies CASRTGTNTEAFF.

V is TRBV29-1 and J is TRBJ1-1; possible D gene TRBD1, 6 bases. The germline CDR1 and CDR2 sequences are SQVTM and ANQGSEA. CDR3 length: 14 amino acids. Trimming left V 2 bases short and J 6 bases short, with 16 bases between. Written as DNA, the CDR3 is TGCAGCGTTGAAATAGAGGGAGGGGGTCCTGAAGCTTTCTTT. Translating it yields CSVEIEGGGPEAFF.

The rearrangement joins TRBV10-3 to TRBJ2-7; 7 nucleotides align to TRBD1. The CDR3 covers 14 residues. Germline V gene data show CDR1 as ENHRY and CDR2 as SYGVKD. The J segment lost 9 bases and the V segment lost 3 bases, leaving 11 bases of the junction unmatched. CDR3 DNA sequence: TGTGCCATCAGTGAAAACAGGGGAGAAATTGGGCAGTACTTC. Translating gives CAISENRGEIGQYF.

The chain couples TRBV19 to TRBJ2-7, with D perhaps matching TRBD1 or TRBD2 (5 bases each). The length of the CDR3 is 14 residues. Looked up from germline, CDR1 is LNHDA and CDR2 is SQIVND (reference sequence). V lost 5 bases and J lost 4, with 15 bases in between. This CDR3 reads CASSLRDGLYEQYF. As DNA, the CDR3 is TGTGCCAGTAGTCTACGGGACGGACTTTACGAGCAGTACTTC.

V is TRBV2 and J is TRBJ2-2, with TRBD1 matching over 7 bases. The CDR3 covers 15 residues. The V segment lost 7 bases and the J segment 0 bases; nucleotides outside the gene matches: 5. The germline V gene encodes CDR1 SNHLY and CDR2 FYNNEI. CDR3 loop: CASNVQGANTGELFF. DNA of the CDR3: TGTGCCAGCAACGTTCAGGGGGCGAACACCGGGGAGCTGTTTTTT.

This clone was seen just once. The chain joins TRBV4-2 to TRBJ2-5; 7 bases fit TRBD1. V lost 1 base, J lost 6 bases, and 8 bases stayed unmatched. In germline, CDR1 is LGHNA, CDR2 YNFKEQ. The CDR3 sequence is 15 residues long. CDR3 DNA: TGTGCCAGCAGCCAAGGACAGGGTGGCGTGCAGACCCAGTACTTC. The encoded protein is CASSQGQGGVQTQYF.

V is TRBV28 and J is TRBJ2-7; D is ambiguous. Trimming shortened V by 3 bases and J by 2 bases, and 11 bases separated the two germline ends. The CDR3 length is 14 residues. Germline loops: CDR1 MDHEN, CDR2 SYDVKM. CDR3 amino acids: CASSFYTLPYEQYF. The DNA of the CDR3 is TGTGCCAGCAGTTTCTACACCCTTCCCTACGAGCAGTACTTC.

The V and J genes are TRBV5-6 and TRBJ1-3; D is unclear. V lost 2 bases and J 0 bases, leaving 9 bases between the germline ends. CDR3 length: 15 amino acids. Germline-derived CDR1 and CDR2 are SGHDT and YYEEEE. CDR3 region: CASSFGRTSGNTIYF. The CDR3 coding sequence is TGTGCCAGCAGCTTCGGCCGGACCTCTGGAAACACCATATATTTT.

V gene TRBV5-1 combines with J gene TRBJ2-1, with D unresolved. The CDR3 consists of 11 residues. Between the trimmed V and J ends, which lost 3 bases and 11 bases, there was a span of 9 bases. Germline loops: CDR1 SGHRS, CDR2 YFSETQ. The CDR3 sequence: CASSSGLKQFF. CDR3 DNA sequence: TGCGCCAGCAGCTCCGGGCTAAAGCAGTTCTTC.

The chain couples TRBV14 to TRBJ1-1; D is perhaps TRBD1 (5 bases). The CDR3 is made up of 14 amino acids. The germline V gene encodes CDR1 SGHDN and CDR2 FVKESK. Trimming removed 0 bases from V and 6 bases from J, with 11 bases in between. CDR3 sequence reads: CASSQELGRAEAFF. CDR3 DNA sequence: TGTGCCAGCAGCCAAGAATTGGGGCGGGCTGAAGCTTTCTTT.

The rearrangement links TRBV7-2 to TRBJ1-2; D is unclear. From germline, CDR1 is SGHTA and CDR2 FQGNSA. The CDR3 loop spans 12 amino acids. V lost 7 bases and J lost 2, with 8 bases in between. As DNA, the CDR3 is TGTGCCAGCAAGGGCAAAAACTATGGCTACACCTTC. Translating gives CASKGKNYGYTF.

The V call is TRBV5-1, the J call TRBJ2-7, with TRBD2 identical over 14 bases. With 3 bases clipped from V and 2 bases from J, the junction kept 4 bases outside the gene matches. Germline V gene data show CDR1 as SGHRS and CDR2 as YFSETQ. This CDR3 region has 16 residues. Here the CDR3 DNA reads TGCGCCAGCAGCTCGGGACTAGCGGGAGTAACCTACGAGCAGTACTTC. Residues: CASSSGLAGVTYEQYF.

J is TRBJ1-2 and V is TRBV6-5, with D perhaps matching TRBD1 (6 bases). Germline V lookup: CDR1 MNHEY, CDR2 SVGAGI. CDR3 length: 16 residues. V was cut by 2 bases and J by 3 bases, with 16 bases left in between. CDR3 in DNA: TGTGCCAGCAGTTACGGTCGGTCTAAGGGGGACTATGGCTACACCTTC. This gives the protein CASSYGRSKGDYGYTF.